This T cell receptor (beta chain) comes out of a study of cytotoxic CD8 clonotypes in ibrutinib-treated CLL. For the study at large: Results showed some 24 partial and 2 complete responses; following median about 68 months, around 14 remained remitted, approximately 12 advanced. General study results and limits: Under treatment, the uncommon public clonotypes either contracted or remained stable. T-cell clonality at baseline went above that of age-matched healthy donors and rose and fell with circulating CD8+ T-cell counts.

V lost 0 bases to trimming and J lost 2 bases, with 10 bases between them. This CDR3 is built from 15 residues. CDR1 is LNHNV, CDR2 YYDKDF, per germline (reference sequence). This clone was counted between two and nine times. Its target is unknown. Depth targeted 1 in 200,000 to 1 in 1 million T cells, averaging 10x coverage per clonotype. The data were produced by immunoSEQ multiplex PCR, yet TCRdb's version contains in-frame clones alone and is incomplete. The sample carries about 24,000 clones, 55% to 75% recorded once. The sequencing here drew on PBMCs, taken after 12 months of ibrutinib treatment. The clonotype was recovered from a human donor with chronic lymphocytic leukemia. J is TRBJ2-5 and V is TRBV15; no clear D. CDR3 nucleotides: TGTGCCACCAGCAGAGATAGGCAGCTTCAAGAGACCCAGTACTTC. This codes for CATSRDRQLQETQYF.